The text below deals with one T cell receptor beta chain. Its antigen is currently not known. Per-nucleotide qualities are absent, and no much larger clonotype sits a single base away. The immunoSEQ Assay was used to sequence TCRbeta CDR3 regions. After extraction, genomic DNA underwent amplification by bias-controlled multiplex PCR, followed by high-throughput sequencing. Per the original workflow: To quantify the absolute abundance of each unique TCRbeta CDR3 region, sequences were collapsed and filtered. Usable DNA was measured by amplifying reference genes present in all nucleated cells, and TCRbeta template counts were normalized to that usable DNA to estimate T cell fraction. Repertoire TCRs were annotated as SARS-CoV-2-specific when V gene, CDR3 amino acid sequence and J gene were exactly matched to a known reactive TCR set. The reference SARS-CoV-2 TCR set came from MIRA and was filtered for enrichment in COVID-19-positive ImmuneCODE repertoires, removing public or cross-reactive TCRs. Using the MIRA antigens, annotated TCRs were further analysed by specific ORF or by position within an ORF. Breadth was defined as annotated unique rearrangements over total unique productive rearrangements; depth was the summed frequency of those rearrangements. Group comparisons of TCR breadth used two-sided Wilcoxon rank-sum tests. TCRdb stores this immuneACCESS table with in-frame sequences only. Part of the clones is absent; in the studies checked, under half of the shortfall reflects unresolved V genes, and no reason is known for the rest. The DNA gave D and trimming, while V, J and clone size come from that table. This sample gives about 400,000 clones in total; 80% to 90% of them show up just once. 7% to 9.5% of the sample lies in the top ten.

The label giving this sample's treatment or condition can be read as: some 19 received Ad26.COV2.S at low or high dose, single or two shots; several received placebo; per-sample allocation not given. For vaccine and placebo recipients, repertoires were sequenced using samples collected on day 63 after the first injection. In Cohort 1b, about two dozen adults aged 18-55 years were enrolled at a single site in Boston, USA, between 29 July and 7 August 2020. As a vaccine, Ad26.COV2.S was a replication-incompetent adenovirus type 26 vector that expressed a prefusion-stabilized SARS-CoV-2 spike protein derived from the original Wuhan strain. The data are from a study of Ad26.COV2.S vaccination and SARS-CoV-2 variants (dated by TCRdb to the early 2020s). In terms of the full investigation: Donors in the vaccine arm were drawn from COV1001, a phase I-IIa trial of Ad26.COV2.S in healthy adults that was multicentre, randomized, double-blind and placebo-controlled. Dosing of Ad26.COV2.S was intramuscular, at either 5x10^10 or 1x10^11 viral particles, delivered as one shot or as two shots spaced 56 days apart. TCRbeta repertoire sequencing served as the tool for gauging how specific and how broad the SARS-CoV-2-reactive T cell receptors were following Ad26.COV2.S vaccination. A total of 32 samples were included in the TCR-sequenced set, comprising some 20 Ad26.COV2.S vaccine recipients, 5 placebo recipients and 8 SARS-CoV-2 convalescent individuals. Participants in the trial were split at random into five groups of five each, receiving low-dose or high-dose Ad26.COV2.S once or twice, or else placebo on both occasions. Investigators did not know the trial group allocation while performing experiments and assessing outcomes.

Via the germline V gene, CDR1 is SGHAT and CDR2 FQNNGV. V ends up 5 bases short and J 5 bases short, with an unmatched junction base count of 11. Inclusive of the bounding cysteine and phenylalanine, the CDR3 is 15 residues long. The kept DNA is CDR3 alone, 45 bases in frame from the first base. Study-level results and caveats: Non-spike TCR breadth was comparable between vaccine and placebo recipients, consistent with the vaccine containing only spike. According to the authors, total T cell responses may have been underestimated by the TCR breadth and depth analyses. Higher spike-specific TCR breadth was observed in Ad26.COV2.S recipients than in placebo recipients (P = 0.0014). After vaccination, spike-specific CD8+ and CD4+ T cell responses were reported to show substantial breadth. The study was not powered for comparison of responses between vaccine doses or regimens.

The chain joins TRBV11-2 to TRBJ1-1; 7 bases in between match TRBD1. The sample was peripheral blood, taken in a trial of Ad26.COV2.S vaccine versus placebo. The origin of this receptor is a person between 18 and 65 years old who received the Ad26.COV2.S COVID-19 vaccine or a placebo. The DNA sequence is TGTGCCAGCAGCCGTTGGGACAGTCTTCAAACTGAAGCTTTCTTT. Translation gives CASSRWDSLQTEAFF.